Listed below are T cell receptor beta chains from one sample, sequenced in a study of blood T cell repertoires in COVID-19. Repertoires were generated with immunoSEQ multiplex PCR, while TCRdb's copy carries only in-frame clones and drops some. This sample has 65,000 or so clones, with approximately 83% found just once. The sample taken for sequencing was peripheral blood. Source of these receptors: a man younger than 45 with COVID-19, enrolled during active disease. Each CDR3 is given with its conserved first and last residue. D genes are given only for firm matches. Size tells how often a clone was seen (once, few, many) or the class of an expanded clone, and some rows leave it out.

D gene	J gene	clone size	V gene	CDR3 protein	CDR3 DNA
NA	TRBJ1-5	NA	TRBV4-3	CASSQERTAENQPQHF	TGCGCCAGCAGCCAAGAAAGGACAGCCGAGAATCAGCCCCAGCATTTT
NA	TRBJ2-7	NA	TRBV10-2	CASSEASALYGEQYF	TGCGCCAGCAGTGAGGCTAGCGCTCTTTACGGGGAGCAGTACTTC
TRBD1	TRBJ2-7	NA	TRBV9	CASSVGDRGHEQYF	TGTGCCAGCAGCGTAGGGGACAGGGGCCACGAGCAGTACTTC
NA	TRBJ1-2	NA	TRBV28	CASSQDRAYGYTF	TGTGCCAGCAGCCAGGACAGAGCCTATGGCTACACCTTC
NA	TRBJ2-5	NA	TRBV11-2	CASSVETQYF	TGTGCCAGTTCCGTGGAGACCCAGTACTTC
NA	TRBJ1-2	NA	TRBV9	CASSVGGSGNFHGYTF	TGTGCCAGCAGCGTAGGTGGCTCAGGGAATTTTCATGGCTACACCTTC
TRBD2	TRBJ2-7	NA	TRBV7-8	CASSPRGSGRYEQYF	TGTGCCAGCAGCCCGCGGGGTAGCGGGCGGTACGAGCAGTACTTC
TRBD1	TRBJ1-5	NA	TRBV7-2	CASSFTGGGNQPQHF	TGTGCCAGCAGTTTTACAGGGGGCGGCAATCAGCCCCAGCATTTT
NA	TRBJ1-1	NA	TRBV24-1	CATSDTDEGDTEAFF	TGTGCCACCAGTGATACGGACGAGGGGGACACTGAAGCTTTCTTT
NA	TRBJ2-7	once	TRBV6-5	CASTTRSQGHSEQYF	TGTGCCAGTACTACCCGCTCCCAAGGTCATAGCGAGCAGTACTTC
TRBD2	TRBJ2-1	few	TRBV3-1/TRBV3-2	CASSRSGSVDEQFF	TGTGCCAGCAGCCGGAGCGGGAGCGTAGATGAGCAGTTCTTC
TRBD2	TRBJ2-7	NA	TRBV11-2	CASSLAGLAGNILYEQYF	TGTGCCAGCAGCTTAGCAGGACTAGCGGGGAATATCCTGTACGAGCAGTACTTC
NA	TRBJ1-2	NA	TRBV19	CASTPTTGYGYTF	TGTGCCAGTACCCCAACCACAGGGTATGGCTACACCTTC
TRBD1	TRBJ1-2	NA	TRBV6-2/TRBV6-3	CASRPTGTGGSHTF	TGTGCCAGCAGACCTACCGGGACAGGGGGTTCGCACACCTTC
TRBD2	TRBJ2-3	once	TRBV27	CASRNRPGGDTQYF	TGTGCCAGCAGGAACCGGCCGGGAGGAGATACGCAGTATTTT
NA	TRBJ2-3	NA	TRBV19	CASSITDRGTDTQYF	TGTGCCAGTAGTATAACGGACAGAGGCACAGATACGCAGTATTTT
TRBD1	TRBJ1-2	NA	TRBV25-1	CASSRTGTGYTF	TGTGCCAGCAGTAGGACAGGGACCGGCTACACCTTC
NA	TRBJ2-7	NA	TRBV11-2	CASSPQIYEQYF	TGTGCCAGCAGCCCACAGATCTACGAGCAGTACTTC
TRBD1	TRBJ2-7	NA	TRBV27	CASRTGYYEQYF	TGTGCCAGCCGGACAGGGTACTACGAGCAGTACTTC
TRBD1	TRBJ1-3	many	TRBV6-4	CASSDSTGGNTIYF	TGTGCCAGCAGTGACTCGACAGGGGGAAACACCATATATTTT
NA	TRBJ2-5	NA	TRBV7-9	CASSSTGLAQETQYF	TGTGCCAGCAGCTCCACCGGTCTAGCGCAGGAGACCCAGTACTTC
NA	TRBJ1-6	NA	TRBV7-6	CASRTGSSPLHF	TGTGCCAGCAGAACAGGGAGTTCACCCCTCCACTTT
NA	TRBJ2-1	NA	TRBV4-3	CASSQGSERVIEQFF	TGCGCCAGCAGCCAAGGATCTGAGCGCGTAATAGAGCAGTTCTTC
TRBD2	TRBJ2-7	NA	TRBV5-6	CASSLGTSSYEQYF	TGTGCCAGCAGCTTGGGGACTAGTTCCTACGAGCAGTACTTC
NA	TRBJ2-1	NA	TRBV5-6	CASRPTGTSNNEQFF	TGTGCCAGCAGGCCGACCGGGACTTCAAACAATGAGCAGTTCTTC
NA	TRBJ2-3	once	TRBV2	CASNRQSSTDTQYF	TGTGCCAGCAATCGACAATCTAGCACAGATACGCAGTATTTT
TRBD1	TRBJ2-3	NA	TRBV13	CASSGRDRHTDTQYF	TGTGCCAGCAGCGGCCGGGACAGACACACAGATACGCAGTATTTT
TRBD1	TRBJ2-5	NA	TRBV7-3	CASSLRGGAAQETQYF	TGTGCCAGCAGCTTAAGAGGGGGCGCGGCCCAAGAGACCCAGTACTTC
TRBD2	TRBJ2-7	NA	TRBV9	CASSALAGIRDEQYF	TGTGCCAGCAGCGCTCTAGCGGGGATAAGAGACGAGCAGTACTTC
NA	TRBJ1-6	NA	TRBV3-1/TRBV3-2	CASSRDSSPLHF	TGTGCCAGCAGCCGAGATAGCTCACCCCTCCACTTT
TRBD1	TRBJ1-4	NA	TRBV7-2	CASSVRTGGDEKLFF	TGTGCCAGCAGCGTGAGGACAGGGGGCGATGAAAAACTGTTTTTT
NA	TRBJ1-1	NA	TRBV29-1	CSVEVVGKFEAFF	TGCAGCGTTGAAGTAGTGGGCAAATTCGAAGCTTTCTTT
TRBD2	TRBJ2-5	NA	TRBV9	CASSVAPPLAGMKETQYF	TGTGCCAGCAGCGTAGCTCCGCCACTAGCGGGGATGAAAGAGACCCAGTACTTC
NA	TRBJ2-5	NA	TRBV27	CASSYSQGQETQYF	TGTGCCAGCAGTTACTCACAGGGTCAAGAGACCCAGTACTTC
TRBD2	TRBJ2-7	NA	TRBV28	CASSLGSGGAYEQYF	TGTGCCAGCAGTTTGGGGTCGGGGGGGGCCTACGAGCAGTACTTC
TRBD1	TRBJ2-1	NA	TRBV19	CASHRGQGLNEQFF	TGTGCCAGTCACCGGGGACAGGGGTTGAATGAGCAGTTCTTC
NA	TRBJ2-7	NA	TRBV19	CASSRLSTGAYEQYF	TGTGCCAGTAGTCGATTATCAACGGGGGCCTACGAGCAGTACTTC
NA	TRBJ2-7	NA	TRBV28	CASTSGRVYEQYF	TGTGCCAGCACTTCTGGCAGGGTCTACGAGCAGTACTTC
TRBD2	TRBJ2-1	once	TRBV19	CASREREIGEQFF	TGTGCCAGTAGGGAGCGGGAGATCGGTGAGCAGTTCTTC
TRBD2	TRBJ2-7	NA	TRBV28	CASSEMGLAGDEQYF	TGTGCCAGCAGCGAAATGGGACTAGCGGGAGACGAGCAGTACTTC
NA	TRBJ2-7	NA	TRBV6-5	CASNGQGSHYEQYF	TGTGCCAGCAACGGTCAGGGGAGCCACTACGAGCAGTACTTC
TRBD1	TRBJ2-7	once	TRBV10-3	CATGQGLNYEQYF	TGTGCCACCGGACAGGGGTTAAACTACGAGCAGTACTTC
NA	TRBJ2-7	once	TRBV7-8	CASSFDRIPTNYEQWYF	TGTGCCAGCAGCTTCGACAGAATACCAACCAACTACGAGCAGTGGTACTTC
NA	TRBJ1-5	NA	TRBV9	CASSAGRGSNQPQHF	TGTGCCAGCAGCGCCGGGCGGGGAAGCAATCAGCCCCAGCATTTT
TRBD2	TRBJ2-3	NA	TRBV28	CASSLPPSGSSTDTQYF	TGTGCCAGCAGTTTACCCCCTAGCGGGTCTAGCACAGATACGCAGTATTTT
NA	TRBJ1-2	NA	TRBV2	CASSVESGGYTF	TGTGCCAGCAGTGTCGAATCGGGTGGCTACACCTTC
NA	TRBJ1-3	NA	TRBV7-2	CASSLSHPRSGNTIYF	TGTGCCAGCAGCTTATCACACCCCCGCTCTGGAAACACCATATATTTT
NA	TRBJ1-6	NA	TRBV2	CASSEFAGDNSPLHF	TGTGCCAGCAGTGAGTTTGCAGGGGATAATTCACCCCTCCACTTT
TRBD1	TRBJ2-3	NA	TRBV4-3	CASSQDKGQGADTQYF	TGCGCCAGCAGCCAAGATAAAGGACAGGGGGCAGATACGCAGTATTTT
NA	TRBJ1-2	NA	TRBV19	CASTGTPAANYGYTF	TGTGCCAGTACCGGGACTCCCGCAGCTAACTATGGCTACACCTTC
NA	TRBJ2-7	NA	TRBV28	CASRDGSSYEQYF	TGTGCCAGCAGGGACGGGAGCTCCTACGAGCAGTACTTC
NA	TRBJ1-1	NA	TRBV25-1	CASSVTGSTEAFF	TGTGCCAGCAGTGTAACAGGGTCAACTGAAGCTTTCTTT
NA	TRBJ1-2	few	TRBV11-1	CASSLGRGSDGYTF	TGTGCCAGCAGCTTAGGGCGGGGATCTGATGGCTACACCTTC
NA	TRBJ1-3	NA	TRBV29-1	CSVTSGDGNTIYF	TGCAGCGTCACCTCGGGGGATGGAAACACCATATATTTT
TRBD2	TRBJ2-1	NA	TRBV7-7	CASSPEPGLAGGHNEQFF	TGTGCTAGCAGCCCCGAACCGGGACTAGCGGGAGGGCACAATGAGCAGTTCTTC
NA	TRBJ1-2	NA	TRBV5-1	CASSLWVRASNYGYTF	TGCGCCAGCAGCTTATGGGTCAGGGCCTCTAACTATGGCTACACCTTC
NA	TRBJ1-2	NA	TRBV28	CASSPPGPTYGYTF	TGTGCCAGCAGCCCCCCAGGGCCGACCTATGGCTACACCTTC